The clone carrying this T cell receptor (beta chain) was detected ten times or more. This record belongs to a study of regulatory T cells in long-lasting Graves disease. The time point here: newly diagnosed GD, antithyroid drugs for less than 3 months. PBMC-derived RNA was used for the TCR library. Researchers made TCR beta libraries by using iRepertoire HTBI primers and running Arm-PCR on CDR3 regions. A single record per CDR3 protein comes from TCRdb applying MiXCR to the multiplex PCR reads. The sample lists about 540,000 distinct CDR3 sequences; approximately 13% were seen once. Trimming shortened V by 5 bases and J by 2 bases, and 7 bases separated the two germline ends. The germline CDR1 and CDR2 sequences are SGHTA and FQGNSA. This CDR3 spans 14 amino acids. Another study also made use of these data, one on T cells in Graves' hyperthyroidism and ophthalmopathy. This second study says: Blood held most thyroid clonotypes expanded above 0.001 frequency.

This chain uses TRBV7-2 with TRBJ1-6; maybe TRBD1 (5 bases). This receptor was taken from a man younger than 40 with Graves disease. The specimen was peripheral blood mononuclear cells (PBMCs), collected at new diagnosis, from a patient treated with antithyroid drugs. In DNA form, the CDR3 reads TGTGCCAGCAGCAGACAGCCCTATAATTCACCCCTCCACTTT. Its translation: CASSRQPYNSPLHF.